The 11 T cell receptor beta chains presented below share a single source sample, sequenced in a study of identical twins. One entry per CDR3 protein, called by TCRdb with MiXCR from the 5' RACE reads. The data show approximately 600,000 distinct CDR3 sequences, around 7.5% seen once. The same sample was also used in a study of yellow fever vaccine responses in identical twins.

Source material: PBMCs. The source is a woman younger than 30 in good health.

This clonotype was found a few times. The chain links TRBV4-1 to TRBJ2-3, with 10 nucleotides matching TRBD2. Germline V gene sequence: CDR1 MGHRA, CDR2 YSYEKL. Trimming removed 2 bases from V and 2 bases from J; junction bases left unmatched: 4. The CDR3 length is 16 residues. The CDR3 DNA is TGCGCCAGCAGCCAATTCCTAGCGGGGGTCACAGATACGCAGTATTTT. Translating it yields CASSQFLAGVTDTQYF.

This clonotype was detected ten times or more. The V call is TRBV20-1, the J call TRBJ2-2; D is perhaps TRBD1 (6 bases). With 0 bases removed from V and 4 bases from J, the gap between germline ends came to 9 bases. Germline CDR1 is DFQATT and CDR2 is SNEGSKA (reference sequence). The CDR3 runs to 14 residues. The CDR3 reads CSAREGGITGELFF. The CDR3 bases are TGCAGTGCTAGAGAAGGGGGAATCACCGGGGAGCTGTTTTTT.

This clonotype occurred many times. This chain uses TRBV12-3 or TRBV12-4 with TRBJ2-1; D is unclear. V gave up 0 bases and J gave up 10 bases, with 7 bases separating them. The CDR3 extends over 12 amino acids. The CDR3 here is CASSLAGKEQFF. DNA of the CDR3: TGTGCCAGCAGTTTAGCGGGAAAAGAGCAGTTCTTC.

V gene TRBV10-1 combines with J gene TRBJ2-7; weak D call: TRBD1 (7 bases). Trimming cost V 2 bases and J 6 bases, with 11 bases left between them. Germline V gene sequence: CDR1 WNHNN, CDR2 SYGVQD (reference sequence). CDR3 length equals 13 residues. CDR3 nucleotides: TGCGCCAGCAGTGAGGGGACAGCGGGCGAGCAGTACGTC. Translating it yields CASSEGTAGEQYV.

V gene TRBV29-1 combines with J gene TRBJ1-2; 7 positions match TRBD1. The V segment lost 7 bases and the J segment 1 base; nucleotides outside the gene matches: 12. Germline V CDR1 and CDR2: SQVTM, ANQGSEA. CDR3 length: 15 residues. CDR3 nucleotides: TGCAGCGCCGGAGGCGAGGGGGCGCATAACTATGGCTACACCTTC. Protein: CSAGGEGAHNYGYTF.

V usage is TRBV15 and J usage is TRBJ1-6; TRBD1 matches 8 bases. CDR1 is LNHNV, CDR2 YYDKDF, per germline (reference sequence). This CDR3 is 16 amino acids long. V trimming: 1 base; J trimming: 11 bases; junction bases outside the gene matches: 10. The CDR3 sequence is CATSRAVTGGYAPLHF. The CDR3 coding sequence is TGTGCCACCAGCAGAGCGGTTACAGGGGGTTATGCACCCCTCCACTTT.

The gene calls are TRBV28 and TRBJ1-5; D remains unclear. V lost 5 bases, J lost 2 bases, and 10 bases lay in between. The CDR3 covers 14 residues. Germline CDR1 reads MDHEN; CDR2 reads SYDVKM. The CDR3 DNA reads as TGTGCCAGCAGTAAGGGTTGGGGCAATCAGCCCCAGCATTTT. Residues: CASSKGWGNQPQHF.

This clonotype was counted ten times or more. The chain couples TRBV5-1 to TRBJ2-1; TRBD1 agrees at 10 bases. This CDR3 is built from 15 residues. CDR1 is SGHRS, CDR2 YFSETQ, per germline. Trimming cost V 3 bases and J 6 bases; bases outside gene matches: 6. The CDR3 spells CASSSLTGGFNEQFF. In DNA, the CDR3 is TGCGCCAGCAGCTCGCTGACAGGGGGCTTCAATGAGCAGTTCTTC.

This clonotype was counted a few times. This sequence joins TRBV20-1 and TRBJ1-6, with 8 positions matching TRBD1. The CDR3 has 16 amino acids. From germline, CDR1 is DFQATT and CDR2 SNEGSKA (reference sequence). V trimming: 6 bases; J trimming: 0 bases; junction bases outside the gene matches: 7. In nucleotides, the CDR3 is TGCAGTGCCAGGAGGACAGGGAGCTCCTATAATTCACCCCTCCACTTT. Its translation: CSARRTGSSYNSPLHF.

This clonotype has a handful of counts. This chain uses TRBV20-1 with TRBJ2-1; weak D call: TRBD2 (7 bases). The V gene lost 3 bases and the J gene lost 4 bases, with 13 bases spanning the gap. The CDR3 is 14 amino acids. Germline values: CDR1 DFQATT, CDR2 SNEGSKA (reference sequence). CDR3 bases: TGCAGTGCTAGCATGGCGGGGGCGTACAATGAGCAGTTCTTC. It is translated as CSASMAGAYNEQFF.

This clonotype was recorded at least ten times. This chain joins TRBV20-1 and TRBJ2-7; D gene uncertain. CDR3 length equals 14 residues. The germline V and J ends were trimmed by 0 bases and 1 base, with 10 bases remaining between them. Germline V CDR1 and CDR2: DFQATT, SNEGSKA (reference sequence). Here the CDR3 reads CSARDLNGSYEQYF. In nucleotides, the CDR3 is TGCAGTGCTAGAGATCTCAACGGTTCCTACGAGCAGTACTTC.